Listed here are 13 T cell receptor beta chains from one sample, sequenced in a study of graft-versus-host responses after intestinal transplantation. Measured with immunoSEQ multiplex PCR; TCRdb has only the in-frame clones, and not every one. The data hold about 63,000 clones, with roughly 90% observed a single time. Graft tissue processing released intraepithelial and lamina propria lymphocytes. The sample in question was ileum tissue, obtained 350 to 400 days after transplant. The receptors originated from a human patient who received an intestinal transplant, so some T cells may come from the graft donor.

V is TRBV5-4 and J is TRBJ2-5; 9 bases align to TRBD2. The CDR3 spans 16 residues. Germline loops: CDR1 SGHNT, CDR2 YYREEE (reference sequence). V trimming: 4 bases; J trimming: 5 bases; junction bases outside the gene matches: 12. CDR3 DNA sequence: TGTGCCAGCAGCATTGGCGGGCGGGGGGGCCTGGAGACCCAGTACTTC. It is translated as CASSIGGRGGLETQYF.

The genes are TRBV10-3 and TRBJ2-2; D is unclear. Germline CDR1 ENHRY, CDR2 SYGVKD. The CDR3 is 18 amino acids. The germline V and J ends were trimmed by 4 bases and 4 bases, with 22 bases remaining between them. In DNA, the CDR3 is TGTGCCATCAGTGGGAAAGGAAAAGCTACCCTACTCACCGGGGAGCTGTTTTTT. It yields the protein CAISGKGKATLLTGELFF.

The chain couples TRBV9 to TRBJ2-5; weak D call: TRBD2 (6 bases). The CDR3 is 16 amino acids. Between the trimmed V and J ends, which lost 2 bases and 1 base, there was a span of 15 bases. Germline-derived CDR1 and CDR2 are SGDLS and YYNGEE. CDR3 bases: TGTGCCAGCAGCGTCGCCCCTGGGGGGTCCCAAGAGACCCAGTACTTC. Its translation: CASSVAPGGSQETQYF.

This clone appeared a single time. The V call is TRBV29-1, the J call TRBJ1-1; D gene uncertain. The germline gives CDR1 SQVTM, CDR2 ANQGSEA. The CDR3 length is 14 residues. Trimming took off 5 bases at V and 3 bases at J, with 16 bases between the two ends. This CDR3 is CSVYRSSRDTEAFF. In DNA, the CDR3 is TGCAGCGTTTACCGTTCTTCTAGGGACACTGAAGCTTTCTTT.

The rearrangement links TRBV28 to TRBJ2-7; no reliable D call. Per germline, CDR1 MDHEN and CDR2 SYDVKM. The CDR3 runs 13 residues. The germline V and J ends were trimmed by 3 bases and 3 bases, with 9 bases remaining between them. CDR3 DNA sequence: TGTGCCAGCAGTTTGGTGCAGGACTACGAGCAGTACTTC. It specifies CASSLVQDYEQYF.

The count of this clone is one. J is TRBJ2-5 and V is TRBV2, with 9 bases identical to TRBD2. The ends lost 3 bases at V and 4 bases at J; junction bases unmatched: 9. Germline CDR1 is SNHLY and CDR2 is FYNNEI. This CDR3 spans 16 amino acids. The CDR3 region has the DNA TGTGCCAGCAGTGAGGGTCCTAGCGGGGTAAGAGAGACCCAGTACTTC. Its protein is CASSEGPSGVRETQYF.

The genes are TRBV5-4 and TRBJ2-5; no clear D. Trimming left V 1 base short and J 3 bases short, with 13 bases between. CDR3 length equals 15 residues. Germline CDR1 SGHNT, CDR2 YYREEE (reference sequence). The CDR3, as DNA: TGTGCCAGCAGCTTGAGGGCCAAGAAAGAAGAGACCCAGTACTTC. Amino acids: CASSLRAKKEETQYF.

This chain uses TRBV5-1 with TRBJ2-5; 8 bases agree with TRBD1. V gave up 7 bases and J gave up 5 bases; unmatched junction bases: 4. Germline CDR1 reads SGHRS; CDR2 reads YFSETQ. The CDR3 length is 12 residues. The CDR3 coding sequence is TGCGCCAGCCGGACAGGGAAGGAGACCCAGTACTTC. This sequence encodes CASRTGKETQYF.

For the CDR3, the DNA is TGTGCCAGCAGTCCAGACAGGGGGAACGAGCAGTACTTC. This encodes CASSPDRGNEQYF. This chain uses TRBV6-6 with TRBJ2-7; 9 nucleotides line up with TRBD1. Germline-derived CDR1 and CDR2 are MNHNY and SVGAGI (reference sequence). J lost 5 bases, V lost 5 bases, and 4 bases had no gene match. The CDR3 extends over 13 amino acids.

The J gene is TRBJ2-2, the V gene TRBV29-1; tentatively, D is TRBD2 (6 bases). The CDR3 length is 12 residues. Germline V gene data show CDR1 as SQVTM and CDR2 as ANQGSEA. Trimming cost V 7 bases and J 4 bases, with 10 bases left between them. The chain's CDR3 is CSAGRGTGELFF. The CDR3 nucleotides are TGCAGCGCCGGGCGGGGCACCGGGGAGCTGTTTTTT.

The chain recombines TRBV29-1 with TRBJ1-4, with TRBD1 identical over 7 bases. This CDR3 is 13 amino acids long. Germline trimming cut 6 bases from V and 7 bases from J; bases unmatched to any gene: 8. CDR1 is SQVTM, CDR2 ANQGSEA, per germline. The CDR3 DNA is TGCAGCGTGGGGACAGTCTTTAGTGAAAAACTGTTTTTT. Translation: CSVGTVFSEKLFF. The full variable domain, its missing parts supplied by reference TRBV29-1 and TRBJ1-4, is SAVISQKPSRDICQRGTSLTIQCQVDSQVTMMFWYRQQPGQSLTLIATANQGSEATYESGFVIDKFPISRPNLTFSTLTVSNMSPEDSSIYLCSVGTVFSEKLFFGSGTQLSVL.

The V call is TRBV9, the J call TRBJ2-3; TRBD2 matches at 7 bases. Germline lookup yields CDR1 SGDLS and CDR2 YYNGEE. The CDR3 contains 17 residues. The ends lost 4 bases at V and 4 bases at J; junction bases unmatched: 15. CDR3 coding DNA: TGTGCCAGCAGCATGGGACTAATGCTTCCTATCCCAGATACGCAGTATTTT. It specifies CASSMGLMLPIPDTQYF.

The V and J genes are TRBV7-3 and TRBJ2-6, with TRBD1 identical over 10 bases. CDR3 size: 16 residues. Per germline, CDR1 SGHTA and CDR2 FQGTGA. V lost 4 bases to trimming and J lost 4 bases; unmatched junction nucleotides: 4. The CDR3 region is CASSSRQGAGANVLTF. The DNA of the CDR3 is TGTGCCAGCAGCTCCAGACAGGGGGCCGGGGCCAACGTCCTGACTTTC.